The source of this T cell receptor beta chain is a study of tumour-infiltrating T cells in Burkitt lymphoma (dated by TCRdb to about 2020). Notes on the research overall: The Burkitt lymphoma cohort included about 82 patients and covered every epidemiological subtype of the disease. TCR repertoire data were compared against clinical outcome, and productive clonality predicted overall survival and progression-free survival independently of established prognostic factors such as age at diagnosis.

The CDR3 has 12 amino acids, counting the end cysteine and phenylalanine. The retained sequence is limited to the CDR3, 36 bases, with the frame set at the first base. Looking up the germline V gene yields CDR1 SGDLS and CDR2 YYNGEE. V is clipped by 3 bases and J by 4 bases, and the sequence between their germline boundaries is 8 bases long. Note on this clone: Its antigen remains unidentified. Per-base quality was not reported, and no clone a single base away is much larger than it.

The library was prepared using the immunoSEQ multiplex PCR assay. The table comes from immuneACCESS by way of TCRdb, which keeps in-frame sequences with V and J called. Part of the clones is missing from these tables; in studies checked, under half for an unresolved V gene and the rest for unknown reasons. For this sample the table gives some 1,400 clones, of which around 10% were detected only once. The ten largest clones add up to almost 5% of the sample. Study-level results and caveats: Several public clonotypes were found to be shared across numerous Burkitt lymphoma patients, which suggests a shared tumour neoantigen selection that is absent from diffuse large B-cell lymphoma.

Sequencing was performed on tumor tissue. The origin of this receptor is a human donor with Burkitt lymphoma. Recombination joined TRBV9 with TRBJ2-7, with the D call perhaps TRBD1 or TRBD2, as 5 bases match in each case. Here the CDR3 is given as CASSGEGYEQYF. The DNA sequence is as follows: TGTGCCAGCAGCGGAGAGGGGTACGAGCAGTACTTC. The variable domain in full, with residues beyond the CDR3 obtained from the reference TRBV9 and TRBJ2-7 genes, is DSGVTQTPKHLITATGQRVTLRCSPRSGDLSVYWYQQSLDQGLQFLIQYYNGEERAKGNILERFSAQQFPDLHSELNLSSLELGDSALYFCASSGEGYEQYFGPGTRLTVT.